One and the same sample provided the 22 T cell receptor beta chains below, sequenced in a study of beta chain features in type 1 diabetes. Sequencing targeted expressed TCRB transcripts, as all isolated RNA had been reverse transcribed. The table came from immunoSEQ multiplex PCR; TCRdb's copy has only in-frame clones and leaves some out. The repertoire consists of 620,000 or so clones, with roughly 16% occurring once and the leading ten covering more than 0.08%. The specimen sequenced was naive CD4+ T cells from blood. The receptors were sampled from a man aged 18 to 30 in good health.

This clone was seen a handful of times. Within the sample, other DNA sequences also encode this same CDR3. The CDR3 loop reads CASSVQGQNTEAFF. The DNA for the CDR3 is TGTGCCAGCAGCGTCCAAGGACAGAACACTGAAGCTTTCTTT. The chain carries TRBV9 and TRBJ1-1; TRBD1 is a possible D gene (5 bases). Trimming took 2 bases from V and 1 from J, leaving 9 bases between them. Germline loops: CDR1 SGDLS, CDR2 YYNGEE. This CDR3 contains 14 residues.

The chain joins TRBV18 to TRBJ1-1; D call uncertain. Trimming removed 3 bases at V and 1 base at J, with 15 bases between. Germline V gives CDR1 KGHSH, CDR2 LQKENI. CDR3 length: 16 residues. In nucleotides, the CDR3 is TGTGCCAGCTCACCGATCACCGGTTCGGCGAACACTGAAGCTTTCTTT. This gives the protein CASSPITGSANTEAFF.

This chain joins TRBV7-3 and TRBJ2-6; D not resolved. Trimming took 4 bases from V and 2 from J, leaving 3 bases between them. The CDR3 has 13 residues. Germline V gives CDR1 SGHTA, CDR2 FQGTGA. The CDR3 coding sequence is TGTGCCAGCAGCTCCCCTGGGGCCAACGTCCTGACTTTC. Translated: CASSSPGANVLTF.

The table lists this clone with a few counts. The CDR3 reads CASSQEASGRVHEQFF. The CDR3 DNA reads TGCGCCAGCAGCCAAGAGGCCAGCGGGAGAGTCCATGAGCAGTTCTTC. The rearrangement uses TRBV4-3 and TRBJ2-1, with TRBD2 matching 8 bases. CDR1 and CDR2 (germline): LGHNA, YSLEER. The CDR3 covers 16 residues. V lost 0 bases and J lost 8; bases outside the gene matches: 9.

In nucleotides, the CDR3 is TGTGCCAGCAGCTTCAGACAGGGAAACACTGAAGCTTTCTTT. This codes for CASSFRQGNTEAFF. This chain uses TRBV7-8 with TRBJ1-1; 7 positions agree with TRBD1. Germline V CDR1 and CDR2: SGHVS, FQNEAQ. V lost 3 bases to trimming and J lost 2 bases; unmatched junction nucleotides: 3. CDR3 length: 14 amino acids.

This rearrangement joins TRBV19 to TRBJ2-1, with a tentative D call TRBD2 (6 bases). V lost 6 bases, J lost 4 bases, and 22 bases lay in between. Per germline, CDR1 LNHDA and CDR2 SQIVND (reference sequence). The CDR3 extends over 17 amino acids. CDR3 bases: TGTGCCAGTAGCCGCTCGCCTAGCGCGAGTGGGTACAATGAGCAGTTCTTC. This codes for CASSRSPSASGYNEQFF. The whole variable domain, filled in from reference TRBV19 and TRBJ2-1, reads DGGITQSPKYLFRKEGQNVTLSCEQNLNHDAMYWYRQDPGQGLRLIYYSQIVNDFQKGDIAEGYSVSREKKESFPLTVTSAQKNPTAFYLCASSRSPSASGYNEQFFGPGTRLTVL.

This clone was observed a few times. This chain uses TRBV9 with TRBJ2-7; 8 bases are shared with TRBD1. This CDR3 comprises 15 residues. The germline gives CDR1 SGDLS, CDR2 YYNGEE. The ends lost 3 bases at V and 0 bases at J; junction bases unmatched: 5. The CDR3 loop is CASSGGQGPSYEQYF. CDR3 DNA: TGTGCCAGCAGCGGCGGACAGGGCCCCTCCTACGAGCAGTACTTC.

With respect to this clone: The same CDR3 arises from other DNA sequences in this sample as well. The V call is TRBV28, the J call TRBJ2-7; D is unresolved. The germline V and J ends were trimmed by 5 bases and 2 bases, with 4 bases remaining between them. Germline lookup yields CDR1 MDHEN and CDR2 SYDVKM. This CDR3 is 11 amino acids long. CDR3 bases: TGTGCCAGCAGTCTTACCTACGAGCAGTACTTC. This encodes CASSLTYEQYF. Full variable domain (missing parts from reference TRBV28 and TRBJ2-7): DVKVTQSSRYLVKRTGEKVFLECVQDMDHENMFWYRQDPGLGLRLIYFSYDVKMKEKGDIPEGYSVSREKKERFSLILESASTNQTSMYLCASSLTYEQYFGPGTRLTVT.

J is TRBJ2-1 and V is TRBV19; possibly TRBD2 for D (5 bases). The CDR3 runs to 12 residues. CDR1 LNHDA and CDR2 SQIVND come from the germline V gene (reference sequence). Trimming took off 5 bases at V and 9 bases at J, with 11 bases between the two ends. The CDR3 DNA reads TGTGCCAGTAGTTCTAGCTTTGGTGAGCAGTTCTTC. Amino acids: CASSSSFGEQFF.

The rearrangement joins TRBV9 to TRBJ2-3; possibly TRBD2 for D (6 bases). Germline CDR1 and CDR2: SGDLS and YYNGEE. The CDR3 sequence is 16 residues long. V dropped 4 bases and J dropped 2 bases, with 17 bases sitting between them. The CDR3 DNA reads TGTGCCAGCAGCTCCCGGGAGCGGAGGGTCACAGATACGCAGTATTTT. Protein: CASSSRERRVTDTQYF.

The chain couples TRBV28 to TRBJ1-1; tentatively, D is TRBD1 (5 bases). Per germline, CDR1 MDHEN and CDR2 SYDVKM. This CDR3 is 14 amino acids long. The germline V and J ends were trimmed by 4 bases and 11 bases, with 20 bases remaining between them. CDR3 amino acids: CASSSPGRRMMAFF. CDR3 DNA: TGTGCCAGCAGTTCGCCGGGACGTAGGATGATGGCTTTCTTT.

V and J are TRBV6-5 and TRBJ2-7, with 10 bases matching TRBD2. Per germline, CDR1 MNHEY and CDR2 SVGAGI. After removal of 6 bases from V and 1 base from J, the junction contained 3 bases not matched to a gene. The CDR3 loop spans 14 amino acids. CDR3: CASSEAGGSYEQYF. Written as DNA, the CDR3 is TGTGCCAGCAGCGAAGCGGGAGGGTCCTACGAGCAGTACTTC.

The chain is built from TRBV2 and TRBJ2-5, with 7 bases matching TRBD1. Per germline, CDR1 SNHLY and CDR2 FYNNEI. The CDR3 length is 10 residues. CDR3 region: CAGGDETQYF. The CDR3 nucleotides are TGTGCAGGGGGCGATGAGACCCAGTACTTC.

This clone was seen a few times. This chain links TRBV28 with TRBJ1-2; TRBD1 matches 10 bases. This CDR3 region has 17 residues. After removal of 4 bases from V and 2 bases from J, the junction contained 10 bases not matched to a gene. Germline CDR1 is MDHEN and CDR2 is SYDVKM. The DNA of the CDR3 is TGTGCCAGCAGTTCGGGCGCGGCGGGACAGGGGAACTATGGCTACACCTTC. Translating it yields CASSSGAAGQGNYGYTF.

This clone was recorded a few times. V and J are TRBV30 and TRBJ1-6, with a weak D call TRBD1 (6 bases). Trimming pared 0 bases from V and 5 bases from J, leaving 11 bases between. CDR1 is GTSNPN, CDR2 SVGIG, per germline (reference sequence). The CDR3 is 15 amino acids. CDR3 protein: CAWSVRTANNSPLHF. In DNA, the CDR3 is TGTGCCTGGAGTGTAAGGACAGCTAATAATTCACCCCTCCACTTT.

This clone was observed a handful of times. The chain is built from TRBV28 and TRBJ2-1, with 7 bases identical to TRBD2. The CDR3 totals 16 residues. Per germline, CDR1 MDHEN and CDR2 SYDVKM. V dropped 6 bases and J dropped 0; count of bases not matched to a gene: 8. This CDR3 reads CASRPLADLSYNEQFF. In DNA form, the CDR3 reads TGTGCCAGCAGGCCTCTAGCGGACCTCTCCTACAATGAGCAGTTCTTC.

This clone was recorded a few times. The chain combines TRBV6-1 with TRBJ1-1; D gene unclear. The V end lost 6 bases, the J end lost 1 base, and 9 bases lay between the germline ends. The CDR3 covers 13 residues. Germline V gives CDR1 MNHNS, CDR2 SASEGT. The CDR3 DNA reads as TGTGCCAGCAGGTCGGATCCGAACACTGAAGCTTTCTTT. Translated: CASRSDPNTEAFF.

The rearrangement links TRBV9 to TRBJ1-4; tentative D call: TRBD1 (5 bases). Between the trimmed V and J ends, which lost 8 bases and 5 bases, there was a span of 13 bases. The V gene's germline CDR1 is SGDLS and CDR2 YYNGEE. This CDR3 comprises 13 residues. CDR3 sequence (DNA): TGTGCCAGTGCAGGGAGCCCGAATGAAAAACTGTTTTTT. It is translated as CASAGSPNEKLFF.

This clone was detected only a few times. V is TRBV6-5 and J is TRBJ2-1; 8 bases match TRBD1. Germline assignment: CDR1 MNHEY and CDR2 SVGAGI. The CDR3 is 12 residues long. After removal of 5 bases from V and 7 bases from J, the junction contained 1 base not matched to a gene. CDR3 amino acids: CASSRQGNEQFF. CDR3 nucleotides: TGTGCCAGCAGTCGACAGGGGAATGAGCAGTTCTTC.

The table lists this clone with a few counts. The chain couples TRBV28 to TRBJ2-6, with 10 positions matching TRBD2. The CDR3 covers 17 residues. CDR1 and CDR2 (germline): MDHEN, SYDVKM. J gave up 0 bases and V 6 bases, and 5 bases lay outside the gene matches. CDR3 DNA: TGTGCCAGCAGCCAACTAGCGGGGAGCTCTGGGGCCAACGTCCTGACTTTC. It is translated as CASSQLAGSSGANVLTF. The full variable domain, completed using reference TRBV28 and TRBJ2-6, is DVKVTQSSRYLVKRTGEKVFLECVQDMDHENMFWYRQDPGLGLRLIYFSYDVKMKEKGDIPEGYSVSREKKERFSLILESASTNQTSMYLCASSQLAGSSGANVLTFGAGSRLTVL.

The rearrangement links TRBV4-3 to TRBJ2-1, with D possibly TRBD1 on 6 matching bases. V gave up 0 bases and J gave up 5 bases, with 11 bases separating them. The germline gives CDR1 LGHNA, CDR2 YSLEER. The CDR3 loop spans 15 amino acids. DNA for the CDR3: TGCGCCAGCAGCCAAGACAGGGGCCCTCACAATGAGCAGTTCTTC. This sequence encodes CASSQDRGPHNEQFF.

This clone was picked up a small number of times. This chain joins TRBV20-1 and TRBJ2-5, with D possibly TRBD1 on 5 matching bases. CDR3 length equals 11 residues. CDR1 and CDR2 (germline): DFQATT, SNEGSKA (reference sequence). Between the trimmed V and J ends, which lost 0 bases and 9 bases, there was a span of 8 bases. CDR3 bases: TGCAGTGCTAGAGAAACACAGGCCCAGTACTTC. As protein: CSARETQAQYF.